This TCR beta chain was captured in a study of radiotherapy plus CTLA-4 blockade in lung cancer. Across the whole study: Objective responses were recorded in 15% to 20% of patients, with disease control recorded in approximately 34%. Study-level points and caveats: It was early blood T cell clone dynamics, with interferon-beta, that reportedly best predicted response.

V lost 6 bases, J lost 4 bases, and 5 bases stayed unmatched. Germline V gives CDR1 MNHEY, CDR2 SVGAGI. The length of the CDR3 is 13 residues. This clone has only one observation. Its cognate antigen is unknown. Repertoires were generated with immunoSEQ multiplex PCR, while TCRdb's copy carries only in-frame clones and drops some. This sample has over 60,000 clones, with around 87% found just once. This specimen was peripheral blood, taken from a patient treated with radiotherapy plus ipilimumab. The chain is built from TRBV6-5 and TRBJ1-2; 7 nucleotides match TRBD1. The origin of this receptor is a human donor with non-small cell lung cancer that progressed on radiotherapy plus ipilimumab. The CDR3 sequence: CASSPGTVYGYTF. CDR3 nucleotide sequence: TGTGCCAGCAGCCCCGGGACAGTCTATGGCTACACCTTC.